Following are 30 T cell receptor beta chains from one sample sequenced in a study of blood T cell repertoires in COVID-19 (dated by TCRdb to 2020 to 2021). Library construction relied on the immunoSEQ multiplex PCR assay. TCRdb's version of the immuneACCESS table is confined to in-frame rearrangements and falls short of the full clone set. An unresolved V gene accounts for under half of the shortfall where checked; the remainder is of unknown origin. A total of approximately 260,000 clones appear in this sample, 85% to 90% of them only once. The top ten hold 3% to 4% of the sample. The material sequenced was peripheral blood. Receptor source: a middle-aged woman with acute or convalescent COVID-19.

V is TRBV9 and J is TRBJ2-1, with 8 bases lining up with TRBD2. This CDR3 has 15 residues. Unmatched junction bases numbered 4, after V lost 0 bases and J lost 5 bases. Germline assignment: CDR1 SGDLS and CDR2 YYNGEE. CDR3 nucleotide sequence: TGTGCCAGCAGCGTAGCGGGGGGGACCCACAATGAGCAGTTCTTC. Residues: CASSVAGGTHNEQFF.

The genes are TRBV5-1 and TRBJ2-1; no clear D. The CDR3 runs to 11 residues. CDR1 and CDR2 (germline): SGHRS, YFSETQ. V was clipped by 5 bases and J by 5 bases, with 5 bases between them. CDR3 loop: CASSPNNEQFF. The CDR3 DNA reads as TGCGCCAGCAGTCCAAACAATGAGCAGTTCTTC.

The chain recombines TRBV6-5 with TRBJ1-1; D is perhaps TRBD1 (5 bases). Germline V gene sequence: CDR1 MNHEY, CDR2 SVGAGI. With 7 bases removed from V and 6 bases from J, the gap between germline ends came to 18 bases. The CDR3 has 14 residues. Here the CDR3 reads CASIAGPKRAEAFF. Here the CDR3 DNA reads TGTGCCAGCATTGCGGGGCCGAAGAGGGCTGAAGCTTTCTTT.

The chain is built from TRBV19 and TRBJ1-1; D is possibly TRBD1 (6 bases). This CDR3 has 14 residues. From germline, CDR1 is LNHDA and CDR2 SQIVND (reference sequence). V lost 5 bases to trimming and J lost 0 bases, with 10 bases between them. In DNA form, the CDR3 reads TGTGCCAGTAGTTCGCGGACAGTGAACACTGAAGCTTTCTTT. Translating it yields CASSSRTVNTEAFF.

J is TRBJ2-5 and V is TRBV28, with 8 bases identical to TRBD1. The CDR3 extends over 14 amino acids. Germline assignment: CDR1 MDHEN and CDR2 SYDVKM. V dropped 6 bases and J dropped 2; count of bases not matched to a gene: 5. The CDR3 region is CASSSRDRQETQYF. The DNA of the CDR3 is TGTGCCAGCAGCTCCCGGGACAGGCAAGAGACCCAGTACTTC.

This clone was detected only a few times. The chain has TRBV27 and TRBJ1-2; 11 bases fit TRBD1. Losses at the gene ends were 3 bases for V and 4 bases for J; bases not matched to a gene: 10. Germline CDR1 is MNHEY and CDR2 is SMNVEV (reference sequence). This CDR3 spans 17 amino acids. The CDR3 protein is CASSLGQGELGGYGYTF. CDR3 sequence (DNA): TGTGCCAGCAGTTTGGGACAGGGGGAGTTAGGTGGCTATGGCTACACCTTC.

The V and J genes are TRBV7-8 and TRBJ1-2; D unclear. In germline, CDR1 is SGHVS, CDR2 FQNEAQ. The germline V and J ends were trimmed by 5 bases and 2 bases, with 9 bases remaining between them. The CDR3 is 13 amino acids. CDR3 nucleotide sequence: TGTGCCAGCAGCGCCACAGAGAACTATGGCTACACCTTC. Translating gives CASSATENYGYTF.

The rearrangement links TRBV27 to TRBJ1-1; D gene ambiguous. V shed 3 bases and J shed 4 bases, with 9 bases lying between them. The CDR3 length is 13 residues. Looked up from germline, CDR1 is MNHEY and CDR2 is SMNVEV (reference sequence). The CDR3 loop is CASSFEGGTEAFF. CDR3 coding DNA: TGTGCCAGCAGTTTCGAGGGTGGCACTGAAGCTTTCTTT.

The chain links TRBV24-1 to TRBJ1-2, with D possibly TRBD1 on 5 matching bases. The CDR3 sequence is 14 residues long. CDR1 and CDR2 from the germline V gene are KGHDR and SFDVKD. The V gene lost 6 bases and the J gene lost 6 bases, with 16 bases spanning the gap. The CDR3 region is CATSSAGLGHGYTF. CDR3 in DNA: TGTGCCACCAGTTCTGCGGGGTTGGGGCATGGCTACACCTTC.

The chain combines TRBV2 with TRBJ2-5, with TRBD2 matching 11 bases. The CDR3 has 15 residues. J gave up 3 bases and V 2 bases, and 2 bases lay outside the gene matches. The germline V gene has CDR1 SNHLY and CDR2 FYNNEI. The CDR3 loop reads CASSEMTSGEETQYF. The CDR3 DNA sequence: TGTGCCAGCAGTGAAATGACTAGCGGGGAAGAGACCCAGTACTTC.

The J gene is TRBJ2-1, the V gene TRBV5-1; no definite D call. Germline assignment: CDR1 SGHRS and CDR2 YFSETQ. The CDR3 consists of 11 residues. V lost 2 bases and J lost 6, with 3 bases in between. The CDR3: CASSLANEQFF. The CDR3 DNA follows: TGCGCCAGCAGCTTAGCCAATGAGCAGTTCTTC.

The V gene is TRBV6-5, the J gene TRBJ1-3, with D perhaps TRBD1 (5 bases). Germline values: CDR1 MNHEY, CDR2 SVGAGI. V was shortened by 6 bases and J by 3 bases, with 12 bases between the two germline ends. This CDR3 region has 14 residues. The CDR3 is CASSKTGYGNTIYF. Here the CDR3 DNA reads TGTGCCAGCAGCAAAACAGGATATGGAAACACCATATATTTT.

CDR3 DNA: TGTGCCAGCAGCCCGGGACTTCTTGGGGAGCAGTACGTC. It translates to CASSPGLLGEQYV. V usage is TRBV6-6 and J usage is TRBJ2-7; maybe TRBD2 (6 bases). This CDR3 spans 13 amino acids. Trimming pared 6 bases from V and 7 bases from J, leaving 16 bases between. CDR1 is MNHNY and CDR2 is SVGAGI in the germline V gene (reference sequence).

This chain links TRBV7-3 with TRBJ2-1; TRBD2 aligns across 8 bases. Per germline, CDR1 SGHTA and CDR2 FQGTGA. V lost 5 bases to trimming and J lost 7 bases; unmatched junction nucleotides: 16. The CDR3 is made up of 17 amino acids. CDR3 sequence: CASSLHPGGRGGNEQFF. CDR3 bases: TGTGCCAGCAGCCTCCATCCGGGGGGGCGTGGCGGGAATGAGCAGTTCTTC.

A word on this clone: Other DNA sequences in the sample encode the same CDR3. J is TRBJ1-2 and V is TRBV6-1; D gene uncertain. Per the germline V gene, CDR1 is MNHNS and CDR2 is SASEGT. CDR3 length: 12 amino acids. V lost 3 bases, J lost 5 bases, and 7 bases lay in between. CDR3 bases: TGTGCCAGCAGTGAGGGCGGGTATGGCTACACCTTC. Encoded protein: CASSEGGYGYTF.

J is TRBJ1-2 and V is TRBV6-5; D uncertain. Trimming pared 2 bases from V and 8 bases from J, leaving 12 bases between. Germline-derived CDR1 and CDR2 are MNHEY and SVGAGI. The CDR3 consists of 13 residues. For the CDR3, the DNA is TGTGCCAGCAGTTACGCTGCGCTGTGGGGCTACACCTTC. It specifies CASSYAALWGYTF.

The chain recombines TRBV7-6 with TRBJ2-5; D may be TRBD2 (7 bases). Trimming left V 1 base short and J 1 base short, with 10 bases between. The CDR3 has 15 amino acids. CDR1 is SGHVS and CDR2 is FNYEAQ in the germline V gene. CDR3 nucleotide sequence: TGTGCCAGCAGCTTAGGGGGGGGGCTCCAAGAGACCCAGTACTTC. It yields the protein CASSLGGGLQETQYF.

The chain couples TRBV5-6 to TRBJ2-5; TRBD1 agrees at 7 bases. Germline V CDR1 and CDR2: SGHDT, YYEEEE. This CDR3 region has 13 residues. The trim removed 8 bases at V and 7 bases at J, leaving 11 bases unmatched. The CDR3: CASGQDASGTQYF. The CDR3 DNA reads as TGTGCCAGTGGACAGGACGCATCTGGGACCCAGTACTTC. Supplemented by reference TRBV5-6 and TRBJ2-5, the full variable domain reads DAGVTQSPTHLIKTRGQQVTLRCSPKSGHDTVSWYQQALGQGPQFIFQYYEEEERQRGNFPDRFSGHQFPNYSSELNVNALLLGDSALYLCASGQDASGTQYFGPGTRLLVL.

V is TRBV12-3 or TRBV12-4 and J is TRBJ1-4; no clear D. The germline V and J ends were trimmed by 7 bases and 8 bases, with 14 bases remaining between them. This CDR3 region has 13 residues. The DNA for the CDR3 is TGTGCCAGCACCCCGATCATCGGGGAAAAACTGTTTTTT. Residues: CASTPIIGEKLFF.

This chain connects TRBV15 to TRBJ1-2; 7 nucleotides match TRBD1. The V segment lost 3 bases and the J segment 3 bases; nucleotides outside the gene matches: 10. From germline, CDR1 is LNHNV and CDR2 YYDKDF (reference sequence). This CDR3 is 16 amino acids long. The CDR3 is CATSRGRQGEYYGYTF. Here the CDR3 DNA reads TGTGCCACCAGCAGGGGGCGGCAGGGGGAATACTATGGCTACACCTTC. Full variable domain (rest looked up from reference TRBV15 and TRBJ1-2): DAMVIQNPRYQVTQFGKPVTLSCSQTLNHNVMYWYQQKSSQAPKLLFHYYDKDFNNEADTPDNFQSRRPNTSFCFLDIRSPGLGDTAMYLCATSRGRQGEYYGYTFGSGTRLTVV.

In DNA form, the CDR3 reads TGCGCCAGCAGCCCTGGGACAGGGATGAACACTGAAGCTTTCTTT. Its protein product is CASSPGTGMNTEAFF. This chain links TRBV10-1 with TRBJ1-1; 9 bases match TRBD1. The length of the CDR3 is 15 residues. V shed 6 bases, J shed 0 bases, and the junction held 5 bases outside the gene matches. Germline V gene sequence: CDR1 WNHNN, CDR2 SYGVQD (reference sequence).

CDR3 amino acids: CASSYAAGRVSGAGNQPQHF. CDR3 bases: TGTGCCAGCAGTTACGCGGCGGGGCGCGTATCTGGGGCTGGCAATCAGCCCCAGCATTTT. The chain recombines TRBV6-2 or TRBV6-3 with TRBJ1-5, with a tentative D call TRBD1 (5 bases). Germline values: CDR1 MNHEY, CDR2 SVGEGT. V lost 2 bases to trimming and J lost 2 bases, with 25 bases between them. This CDR3 contains 20 residues.

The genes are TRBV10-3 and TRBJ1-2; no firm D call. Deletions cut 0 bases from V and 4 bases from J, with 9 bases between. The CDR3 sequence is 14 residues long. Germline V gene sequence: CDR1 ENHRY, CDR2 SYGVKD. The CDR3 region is CAISESIELYGYTF. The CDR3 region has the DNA TGTGCCATCAGTGAGTCGATAGAGCTCTATGGCTACACCTTC.

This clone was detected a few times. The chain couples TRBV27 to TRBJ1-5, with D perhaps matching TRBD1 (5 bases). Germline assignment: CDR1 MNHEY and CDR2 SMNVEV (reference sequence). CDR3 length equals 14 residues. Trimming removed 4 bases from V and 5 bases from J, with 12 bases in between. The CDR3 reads CASSSQGDHQPQHF. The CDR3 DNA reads TGTGCCAGCAGTTCGCAAGGGGATCATCAGCCCCAGCATTTT.

The CDR3 is CASSITSGLNYEQYV. The DNA of the CDR3 is TGTGCCAGCAGCATTACTAGCGGACTAAACTACGAGCAGTACGTC. This sequence joins TRBV11-2 and TRBJ2-7; 8 bases are shared with TRBD2. Germline CDR1 and CDR2: SGHAT and FQNNGV. The CDR3 spans 15 residues. V trimming: 5 bases; J trimming: 3 bases; junction bases outside the gene matches: 9.

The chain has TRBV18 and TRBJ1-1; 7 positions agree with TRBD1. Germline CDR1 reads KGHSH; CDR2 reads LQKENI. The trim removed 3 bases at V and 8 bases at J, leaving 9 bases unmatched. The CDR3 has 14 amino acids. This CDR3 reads CASSPSGTDKEAFF. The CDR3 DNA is TGTGCCAGCTCACCTTCGGGGACAGATAAAGAAGCTTTCTTT.

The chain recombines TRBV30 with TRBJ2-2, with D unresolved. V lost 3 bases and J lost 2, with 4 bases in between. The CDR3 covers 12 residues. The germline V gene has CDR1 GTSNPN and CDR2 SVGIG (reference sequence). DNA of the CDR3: TGTGCCTGGAGGCGTAACACCGGGGAGCTGTTTTTT. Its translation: CAWRRNTGELFF. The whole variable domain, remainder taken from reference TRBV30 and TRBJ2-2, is SQTIHQWPATLVQPVGSPLSLECTVEGTSNPNLYWYRQAAGRGLQLLFYSVGIGQISSEVPQNLSASRPQDRQFILSSKKLLLSDSGFYLCAWRRNTGELFFGEGSRLTVL.

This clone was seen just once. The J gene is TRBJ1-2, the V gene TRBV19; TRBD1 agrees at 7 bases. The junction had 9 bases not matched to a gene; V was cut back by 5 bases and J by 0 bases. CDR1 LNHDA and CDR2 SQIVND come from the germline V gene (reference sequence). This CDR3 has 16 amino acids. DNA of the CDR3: TGTGCCAGTAGTCCCAAAACAGGGGCGACTAACTATGGCTACACCTTC. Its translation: CASSPKTGATNYGYTF.

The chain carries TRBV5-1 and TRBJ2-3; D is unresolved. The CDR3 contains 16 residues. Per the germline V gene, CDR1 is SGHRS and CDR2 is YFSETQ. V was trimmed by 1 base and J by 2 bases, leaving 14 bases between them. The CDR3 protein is CASSLISARPTDTQYF. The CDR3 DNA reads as TGCGCCAGCAGCTTGATCAGCGCACGACCCACAGATACGCAGTATTTT. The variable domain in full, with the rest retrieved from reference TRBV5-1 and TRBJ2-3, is KAGVTQTPRYLIKTRGQQVTLSCSPISGHRSVSWYQQTPGQGLQFLFEYFSETQRNKGNFPGRFSGRQFSNSRSEMNVSTLELGDSALYLCASSLISARPTDTQYFGPGTRLTVL.

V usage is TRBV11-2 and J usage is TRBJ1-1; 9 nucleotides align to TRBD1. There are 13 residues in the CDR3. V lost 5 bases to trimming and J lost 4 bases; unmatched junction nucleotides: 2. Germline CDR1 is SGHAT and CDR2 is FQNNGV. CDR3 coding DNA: TGTGCCAGCAGCCCGACAGGGGGCACTGAAGCTTTCTTT. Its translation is CASSPTGGTEAFF. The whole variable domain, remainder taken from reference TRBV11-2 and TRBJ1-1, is EAGVAQSPRYKIIEKRQSVAFWCNPISGHATLYWYQQILGQGPKLLIQFQNNGVVDDSQLPKDRFSAERLKGVDSTLKIQPAKLEDSAVYLCASSPTGGTEAFFGQGTRLTVV.